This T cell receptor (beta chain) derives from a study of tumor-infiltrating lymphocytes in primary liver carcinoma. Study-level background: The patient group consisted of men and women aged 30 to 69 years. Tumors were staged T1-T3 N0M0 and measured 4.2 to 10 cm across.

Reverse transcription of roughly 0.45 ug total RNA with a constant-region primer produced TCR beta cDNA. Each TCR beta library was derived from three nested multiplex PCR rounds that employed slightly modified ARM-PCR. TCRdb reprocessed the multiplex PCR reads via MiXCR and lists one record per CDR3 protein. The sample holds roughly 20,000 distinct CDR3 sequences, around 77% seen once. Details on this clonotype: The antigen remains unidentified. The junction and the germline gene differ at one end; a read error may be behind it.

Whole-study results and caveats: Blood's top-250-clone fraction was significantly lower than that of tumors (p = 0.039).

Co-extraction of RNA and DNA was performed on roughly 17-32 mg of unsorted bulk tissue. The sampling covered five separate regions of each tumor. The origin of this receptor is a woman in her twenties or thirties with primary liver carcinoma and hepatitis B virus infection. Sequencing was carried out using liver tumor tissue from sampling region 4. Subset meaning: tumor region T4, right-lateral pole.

CDR3 sequence: CASSQDRGRLNGCTF. CDR3 DNA: TGCGCCAGCAGCCAAGATCGGGGCAGGCTGAATGGCTGCACCTTC. The chain carries TRBV4-3 and TRBJ1-2; TRBD1 might be the D (5 bases). The CDR3 runs 15 residues. Germline CDR1 and CDR2: LGHNA and YSLEER.